A selection of T cell receptor beta chains follows, all from one sample in a study of blood T cell repertoires in COVID-19. Repertoires were generated with immunoSEQ multiplex PCR, while TCRdb's copy carries only in-frame clones and drops some. The repertoire holds about 290,000 clones, with under 90% as singletons. The sequencing sample was made of peripheral blood. These receptor sequences come from a woman younger than 45 with COVID-19, enrolled during active disease. CDR3s include the opening cysteine and the closing phenylalanine or tryptophan. A D gene is named only where the DNA matches it firmly. The size field is filled for only some rows; it gives once, few, many or a size class.

abundance	len	d_gene	v_gene	j_gene	CDR3aa	CDR3nt
once	13	NA	TRBV12-3/TRBV12-4	TRBJ2-5	CASSLWGRETQYF	TGTGCCAGCAGTTTATGGGGGCGCGAGACCCAGTACTTC
NA	16	NA	TRBV4-1	TRBJ1-1	CASSRASGAQSTEAFF	TGCGCCAGCAGCCGCGCGTCAGGGGCGCAGAGCACTGAAGCTTTCTTT
few	15	TRBD1	TRBV7-9	TRBJ2-7	CASSLALDRLDEQYF	TGTGCCAGCAGCTTAGCATTGGACAGGCTCGACGAGCAGTACTTC
once	17	NA	TRBV23-1	TRBJ2-3	CASSQYRNLSTADTQYF	TGCGCCAGCAGTCAATATCGTAACCTCTCTACTGCAGATACGCAGTATTTT
NA	13	NA	TRBV19	TRBJ2-4	CASSIRGGDSPYF	TGTGCCAGTAGTATCCGAGGAGGGGACAGCCCGTACTTC
NA	16	NA	TRBV10-3	TRBJ1-1	CAINPRGGGVGTEAFF	TGTGCCATCAACCCAAGGGGGGGAGGGGTTGGCACTGAAGCTTTCTTT
once	16	TRBD1	TRBV27	TRBJ1-2	CASSNAGTGDNYGYTF	TGTGCCAGCAGCAACGCCGGGACAGGGGATAACTATGGCTACACCTTC
NA	15	NA	TRBV13	TRBJ2-1	CASSLGGVNYNEQFF	TGTGCCAGCAGCTTAGGAGGGGTGAACTACAATGAGCAGTTCTTC
NA	16	TRBD1	TRBV4-1	TRBJ1-2	CASSREGGTGAWGYTF	TGCGCCAGCAGTCGCGAGGGGGGAACAGGGGCCTGGGGCTACACCTTC
NA	16	TRBD1	TRBV9	TRBJ1-5	CASSPDRDHSNQPQHF	TGTGCCAGCAGCCCGGACAGGGACCACAGCAATCAGCCCCAGCATTTT
NA	13	NA	TRBV27	TRBJ2-7	CASSLAGDYEQYF	TGTGCCAGCAGTTTAGCGGGTGACTACGAGCAGTACTTC
NA	14	NA	TRBV9	TRBJ2-5	CASSPQGTQGTQYF	TGTGCCAGCAGCCCACAGGGAACCCAAGGGACCCAGTACTTC
NA	12	NA	TRBV7-9	TRBJ1-1	CASSSGIIVAFF	TGTGCCAGCAGCTCGGGAATAATTGTGGCTTTCTTT
NA	14	NA	TRBV28	TRBJ1-1	CASTFGGAGTEAFF	TGTGCCAGCACCTTCGGTGGGGCCGGCACTGAAGCTTTCTTT
NA	13	NA	TRBV7-9	TRBJ2-7	CASDPGFLYEQYF	TGTGCCAGCGACCCCGGGTTTCTCTACGAGCAGTACTTC
NA	12	NA	TRBV3-1/TRBV3-2	TRBJ1-1	CASSQGGGRAFF	TGTGCCAGCAGCCAAGGGGGGGGCCGAGCTTTCTTT
NA	15	TRBD2	TRBV6-2/TRBV6-3	TRBJ2-7	CASSYSGTSAYEQYF	TGTGCCAGCAGTTACTCCGGGACTAGCGCCTACGAGCAGTACTTC
NA	15	NA	TRBV6-5	TRBJ1-5	CASSYSIWGDQPQHF	TGTGCCAGCAGTTACTCGATTTGGGGGGATCAGCCCCAGCATTTT
NA	19	TRBD1	TRBV4-1	TRBJ1-6	CASSQTRDRGQGYNSPLHF	TGCGCCAGCAGCCAAACCCGGGACAGGGGGCAGGGCTATAATTCACCCCTCCACTTT